Presented here are 27 T cell receptor beta chains from one specimen sequenced in a study of human T cells and chemical hapten exposure. Time point reported: pre-sensitization, week 0. As for treatment: therapeutic diphenylcyclopropenone sensitization with weekly scalp DPC. TCRdb recomputed calls from the RACE reads with MiXCR, one row per CDR3 protein. The sample holds roughly 380,000 distinct CDR3 sequences, roughly 5% seen once. Sequencing used whole blood, obtained in connection with sensitization to the hapten diphenylcyclopropenone (DPC). These receptors were obtained from a woman aged 45-65 years with alopecia areata. Some clones in this sample may be carry-over from other donors' samples.

This clonotype was detected a few times. V is TRBV7-6 and J is TRBJ2-2; possible D gene TRBD1, 6 bases. CDR1 and CDR2 from the germline V gene are SGHVS and FNYEAQ. Trimming pared 5 bases from V and 0 bases from J, leaving 13 bases between. CDR3 length equals 16 residues. The CDR3 nucleotides read TGTGCCAGCAGCCGAATAGGGGGACCGAACACCGGGGAGCTGTTTTTT. It codes for CASSRIGGPNTGELFF.

The gene calls are TRBV7-8 and TRBJ1-4; the D is unclear. The V end lost 3 bases, the J end lost 2 bases, and 13 bases lay between the germline ends. Germline loops: CDR1 SGHVS, CDR2 FQNEAQ. CDR3 length: 16 amino acids. As DNA, the CDR3 is TGTGCCAGCAGCTTCTTCGGAGAAATGACTAATGAAAAACTGTTTTTT. It codes for CASSFFGEMTNEKLFF.

This clonotype was counted at least ten times. The chain links TRBV4-2 to TRBJ2-1; 12 bases are a match to TRBD2. The germline V gene encodes CDR1 LGHNA and CDR2 YNFKEQ. Trimming took 0 bases from V and 4 from J; bases not matched to a gene: 10. This CDR3 is built from 19 residues. CDR3 bases: TGTGCCAGCAGCCAAGATCTGGGGACTAGCGGGCCGCTGTACAATGAGCAGTTCTTC. Protein: CASSQDLGTSGPLYNEQFF.

This clonotype appeared many times. V usage is TRBV6-2 or TRBV6-3 and J usage is TRBJ2-1; TRBD1 or TRBD2 may be the D gene (6 bases each). The CDR3 spans 21 residues. The germline CDR1 and CDR2 sequences are MNHEY and SVGEGT. V gave up 4 bases and J gave up 3 bases, with 31 bases separating them. The CDR3, as DNA: TGTGCCAGCAGTTTACTCGAGTACAGGGAAGGACTACTAGCCGTCTACAATGAGCAGTTCTTC. Translating gives CASSLLEYREGLLAVYNEQFF.

This clonotype has only a few counts. The chain carries TRBV5-1 and TRBJ1-1; maybe TRBD1 (6 bases). V lost 6 bases and J 4 bases, leaving 16 bases between the germline ends. The germline V gene has CDR1 SGHRS and CDR2 YFSETQ. This CDR3 has 14 amino acids. CDR3: CASTRGGDFTEAFF. DNA for the CDR3: TGCGCCAGCACCCGAGGGGGGGATTTCACTGAAGCTTTCTTT.

At least ten counts were recorded for this clonotype. The rearrangement links TRBV12-3 or TRBV12-4 to TRBJ2-7; D is perhaps TRBD1 (5 bases). The CDR3 length is 14 residues. Trimming stripped 3 bases from V and 5 bases from J, with 14 bases between. CDR3 sequence (DNA): TGTGCCAGCAGTTTTGGGCAGGGAAGAGACGAGCAGTACTTC. It specifies CASSFGQGRDEQYF.

This clonotype was observed many times. The chain employs TRBV5-1 and TRBJ2-5; D remains unclear. The germline V and J ends were trimmed by 4 bases and 4 bases, with 17 bases remaining between them. Germline CDR1 reads SGHRS; CDR2 reads YFSETQ. This CDR3 region has 15 residues. The chain's CDR3 is CASSLSSYLGETQYF. In DNA, the CDR3 is TGCGCCAGCAGCCTCTCGTCCTACTTGGGAGAGACCCAGTACTTC.

The V gene is TRBV11-2, the J gene TRBJ2-1, with D tentatively TRBD1 or TRBD2 (5 bases each). Germline lookup yields CDR1 SGHAT and CDR2 FQNNGV. The V gene lost 5 bases and the J gene lost 10 bases, with 12 bases spanning the gap. This CDR3 is built from 12 residues. The CDR3 loop is CASSPGPGEQFF. The CDR3 nucleotides read TGTGCCAGCAGCCCGGGACCTGGGGAGCAGTTCTTC. Full variable domain (rest looked up from reference TRBV11-2 and TRBJ2-1): EAGVAQSPRYKIIEKRQSVAFWCNPISGHATLYWYQQILGQGPKLLIQFQNNGVVDDSQLPKDRFSAERLKGVDSTLKIQPAKLEDSAVYLCASSPGPGEQFFGPGTRLTVL.

The rearrangement joins TRBV5-4 to TRBJ2-7; the D is unclear. Germline V gene sequence: CDR1 SGHNT, CDR2 YYREEE (reference sequence). V was trimmed by 0 bases and J by 1 base, leaving 8 bases between them. The CDR3 runs 14 residues. The CDR3 nucleotides read TGTGCCAGCAGCTTGGAGCAGGTTTCCTACGAGCAGTACTTC. Protein sequence: CASSLEQVSYEQYF. Full variable domain (remainder filled in from reference TRBV5-4 and TRBJ2-7): ETGVTQSPTHLIKTRGQQVTLRCSSQSGHNTVSWYQQALGQGPQFIFQYYREEENGRGNFPPRFSGLQFPNYSSELNVNALELDDSALYLCASSLEQVSYEQYFGPGTRLTVT.

There are many counts of this clonotype. The rearrangement links TRBV9 to TRBJ2-7; D gene ambiguous. There are 14 residues in the CDR3. Germline assignment: CDR1 SGDLS and CDR2 YYNGEE. V was trimmed by 4 bases and J by 6 bases, leaving 17 bases between them. The CDR3 bases are TGTGCCAGCAGCTCCGGCGAGCGTCGTAGCGAGCAGTACTTC. Translated: CASSSGERRSEQYF.

The chain uses TRBV7-8 and TRBJ2-3; D possibly corresponds to TRBD2 (5 bases). V lost 3 bases to trimming and J lost 4 bases, with 11 bases between them. CDR1 and CDR2 from the germline V gene are SGHVS and FQNEAQ. The CDR3 is 14 residues long. CDR3 region: CASSLKRRADTQYF. CDR3 bases: TGTGCCAGCAGCTTGAAGCGGCGGGCAGATACGCAGTATTTT.

The chain uses TRBV6-1 and TRBJ2-7; tentative D call: TRBD1 (6 bases). The germline V and J ends were trimmed by 5 bases and 6 bases, with 14 bases remaining between them. CDR1 is MNHNS, CDR2 SASEGT, per germline. The CDR3 covers 13 residues. The CDR3 coding sequence is TGTGCCAGCAGTAGGGGGTCGACGGGCGAGCAGTACTTC. Amino acid sequence: CASSRGSTGEQYF.

This clonotype was counted at least ten times. This chain connects TRBV7-9 to TRBJ1-1; D might be TRBD1 (6 bases). The CDR3 spans 15 residues. From germline, CDR1 is SEHNR and CDR2 FQNEAQ (reference sequence). V lost 9 bases to trimming and J lost 1 base, with 18 bases between them. The CDR3 coding sequence is TGTGCCAGTAACTACGGTGGACAGCCGAACACTGAAGCTTTCTTT. This sequence encodes CASNYGGQPNTEAFF.

This clonotype was picked up many times. This chain links TRBV9 with TRBJ1-1; 7 bases agree with TRBD1. Germline CDR1 reads SGDLS; CDR2 reads YYNGEE. This CDR3 comprises 19 residues. Unmatched junction bases numbered 18, after V lost 4 bases and J lost 0 bases. The DNA for the CDR3 is TGTGCCAGCAGCCCCAAGGGGACAGACGTTTGGAACATGAACACTGAAGCTTTCTTT. It is translated as CASSPKGTDVWNMNTEAFF.

This clonotype was found many times. The rearrangement uses TRBV4-3 and TRBJ2-3, with D perhaps being TRBD1 or TRBD2 (5 bases each). Trimming left V 0 bases short and J 6 bases short, with 22 bases between. The CDR3 loop spans 18 amino acids. Germline V gene sequence: CDR1 LGHNA, CDR2 YSLEER. The DNA for the CDR3 is TGCGCCAGCAGCCAAGAATATAAGAGGGGTCGAGATGGGGATACGCAGTATTTT. Its protein is CASSQEYKRGRDGDTQYF.

In this sample, this clonotype turned up a few times. V gene TRBV2 combines with J gene TRBJ2-7; D unclear. CDR1 and CDR2 (germline): SNHLY, FYNNEI. The CDR3 is made up of 14 amino acids. V lost 1 base and J 2 bases, leaving 9 bases between the germline ends. The CDR3 nucleotides read TGTGCCAGCAGTGAAGGAGTCAGGACCTACGAGCAGTACTTC. It specifies CASSEGVRTYEQYF.

This clonotype was recorded at least ten times. The chain uses TRBV5-1 and TRBJ2-5, with D perhaps matching TRBD1 or TRBD2 (5 bases each). This CDR3 is 10 amino acids long. The V gene lost 8 bases and the J gene lost 8 bases, with 10 bases spanning the gap. The germline V gene has CDR1 SGHRS and CDR2 YFSETQ. The CDR3 loop reads CARPGTTQYF. CDR3 coding DNA: TGCGCCAGACCAGGGACCACCCAGTACTTC. The full variable domain, in which reference TRBV5-1 and TRBJ2-5 provide the parts outside the CDR3, is KAGVTQTPRYLIKTRGQQVTLSCSPISGHRSVSWYQQTPGQGLQFLFEYFSETQRNKGNFPGRFSGRQFSNSRSEMNVSTLELGDSALYLCARPGTTQYFGPGTRLLVL.

The CDR3 DNA reads TGTGCCAGCAGCTTACGTACGAGCGGGAGGGCGACAGATACGCAGTATTTT. Translation: CASSLRTSGRATDTQYF. The genes are TRBV7-2 and TRBJ2-3; 10 positions match TRBD2. V was clipped by 2 bases and J by 3 bases; unmatched bases: 8. The germline CDR1 and CDR2 sequences are SGHTA and FQGNSA. CDR3 length: 17 amino acids.

Ten or more counts support this clonotype. The genes are TRBV20-1 and TRBJ2-2; D gene ambiguous. Trimming took 3 bases from V and 5 from J, leaving 10 bases between them. The CDR3 length is 13 residues. Per germline, CDR1 DFQATT and CDR2 SNEGSKA (reference sequence). The CDR3 protein is CSARPLGTGELFF. DNA for the CDR3: TGCAGTGCTAGGCCTTTGGGTACCGGGGAGCTGTTTTTT.

The chain is built from TRBV5-1 and TRBJ2-5; D is possibly TRBD1 (5 bases). This CDR3 has 13 residues. Looked up from germline, CDR1 is SGHRS and CDR2 is YFSETQ. Trimming removed 4 bases at V and 2 bases at J, with 9 bases between. DNA of the CDR3: TGCGCCAGCAGCGGGGCGTTACAAGAGACCCAGTACTTC. Residues: CASSGALQETQYF.

Ten or more counts support this clonotype. The rearrangement uses TRBV20-1 and TRBJ2-3; TRBD2 matches at 9 bases. CDR3 size: 13 residues. Unmatched junction bases numbered 4, after V lost 3 bases and J lost 6 bases. CDR1 is DFQATT and CDR2 is SNEGSKA in the germline V gene (reference sequence). The CDR3, as DNA: TGCAGTGCTAGTTCCAGCGGGAGGGATACGCAGTATTTT. It translates to CSASSSGRDTQYF.

In this sample, this clonotype turned up a few times. V is TRBV11-3 and J is TRBJ2-7; D not resolved. The CDR3 has 16 residues. The V gene lost 7 bases and the J gene lost 5 bases, with 24 bases spanning the gap. Germline CDR1 reads SGHNT; CDR2 reads YENEEA. As DNA, the CDR3 is TGTGCCAGCACCCTTCGGCGATCTACCCTCGTCCACGAGCAGTACTTC. Protein: CASTLRRSTLVHEQYF.

The CDR3 DNA reads TGCAGCGTTGAAGATGTTCAGGGACCGAAAAACTATGGCTACACCTTC. This codes for CSVEDVQGPKNYGYTF. The V gene is TRBV29-1, the J gene TRBJ1-2; D might be TRBD1 (5 bases). Trimming cost V 0 bases and J 2 bases, with 16 bases left between them. The CDR3 is made up of 16 amino acids. Germline V gene data show CDR1 as SQVTM and CDR2 as ANQGSEA.

This clonotype came up a few times. The chain links TRBV29-1 to TRBJ2-7, with unresolved D. This CDR3 is 12 amino acids long. Germline CDR1 reads SQVTM; CDR2 reads ANQGSEA. Deletions cut 3 bases from V and 2 bases from J, with 8 bases between. CDR3 residues: CSVDNGPYEQYF. CDR3 DNA sequence: TGCAGCGTTGATAACGGTCCCTACGAGCAGTACTTC.

This clonotype has only a few counts. This chain joins TRBV2 and TRBJ1-2; D gene uncertain. The length of the CDR3 is 13 residues. The V end lost 2 bases, the J end lost 7 bases, and 11 bases lay between the germline ends. The germline V gene has CDR1 SNHLY and CDR2 FYNNEI. The CDR3 loop reads CASSESAGGGYTF. CDR3 DNA: TGTGCCAGCAGTGAAAGCGCGGGAGGTGGCTACACCTTC.

This clonotype has just a few counts. The genes are TRBV11-3 and TRBJ2-1; D could derive from TRBD1 or TRBD2 (5 bases each). The CDR3 runs to 18 residues. Germline V gene data show CDR1 as SGHNT and CDR2 as YENEEA. The V gene lost 0 bases and the J gene lost 0 bases, with 15 bases spanning the gap. As DNA, the CDR3 is TGTGCCAGCAGCTTAGATCAATCGGGGCTCAGCTCCTACAATGAGCAGTTCTTC. This codes for CASSLDQSGLSSYNEQFF.

The CDR3 is CATSSRDSLNEQFF. The CDR3, as DNA: TGTGCCACCAGCTCCCGGGACTCCTTAAATGAGCAGTTCTTC. This sequence joins TRBV15 and TRBJ2-1; D is possibly TRBD2 (6 bases). CDR3 length equals 14 residues. V shed 5 bases and J shed 7 bases, with 15 bases lying between them. CDR1 and CDR2 (germline): LNHNV, YYDKDF (reference sequence).